Shown below are 32 T cell receptor beta chains from a single sample sequenced in a study of blood T cells in healthy people across ages. A second roughly 6 to 12 cycle PCR used barcoded and J-beta primers. TCRdb independently ran MiXCR on the 5' RACE reads; one entry per CDR3 protein. The table lists approximately 800,000 distinct CDR3 sequences, 20% to 30% of them singletons. This same sample was also taken into another study, of T cells of mothers and their children.

The sequencing input was blood. The origin of the receptors is a boy younger than 18 in good health.

This clonotype was recorded only once. The rearrangement links TRBV7-2 to TRBJ2-5; D uncertain. The CDR3 runs 15 residues. The germline V gene has CDR1 SGHTA and CDR2 FQGNSA. V was clipped by 5 bases and J by 1 base, with 14 bases between them. The CDR3 spells CASSPEVGFQETQYF. The DNA for the CDR3 is TGTGCCAGCAGCCCCGAAGTGGGGTTCCAAGAGACCCAGTACTTC.

Details on this clonotype: Mismatch with germline at one junction end may stem from a read error. The chain employs TRBV3-1 and TRBJ1-3; TRBD1 is a possible D gene (5 bases). Germline loops: CDR1 LGHDT, CDR2 YNNKEL (reference sequence). This CDR3 is 15 amino acids long. CDR3 protein: CASSQGWDSGNTLYF. The CDR3 DNA reads as TGTGCCAGCAGCCAAGGATGGGACTCTGGAAACACCCTATATTTT.

The rearrangement uses TRBV9 and TRBJ1-2; D not resolved. Germline CDR1 reads SGDLS; CDR2 reads YYNGEE. Trimming shortened V by 3 bases and J by 7 bases, and 13 bases separated the two germline ends. This CDR3 is 13 amino acids long. CDR3 bases: TGTGCCAGCAGCGCCCGGATCTTCGCTGGCTACACCTTC. Translated, it gives CASSARIFAGYTF.

The rearrangement uses TRBV15 and TRBJ2-1, with 8 bases aligning to TRBD2. CDR1 LNHNV and CDR2 YYDKDF come from the germline V gene (reference sequence). V gave up 8 bases and J gave up 3 bases; unmatched junction bases: 9. The CDR3 runs 15 residues. The CDR3 DNA reads as TGTGCCACCGAAGAAGCGGGGGCTAACTACAATGAGCAGTTCTTC. Residues: CATEEAGANYNEQFF.

The chain recombines TRBV15 with TRBJ2-5, with D hard to call. Trimming took 1 base from V and 1 from J, leaving 7 bases between them. Germline CDR1 LNHNV, CDR2 YYDKDF (reference sequence). There are 14 residues in the CDR3. The CDR3, as DNA: TGTGCCACCAGCAGAGTCCCCCTCCAAGAGACCCAGTACTTC. Translating gives CATSRVPLQETQYF.

This clonotype appeared a few times. This rearrangement joins TRBV7-6 to TRBJ1-4; no clear D. Germline loops: CDR1 SGHVS, CDR2 FNYEAQ. V lost 5 bases, J lost 4 bases, and 17 bases lay in between. The CDR3 is 16 residues long. The CDR3 coding sequence is TGTGCCAGCAGCCCGACTTTAGGATGGGGTAATGAAAAACTGTTTTTT. It yields the protein CASSPTLGWGNEKLFF.

This sequence joins TRBV3-1 and TRBJ2-5; the D gene is possibly TRBD2 (5 bases). In germline, CDR1 is LGHDT, CDR2 YNNKEL (reference sequence). V lost 1 base and J 11 bases, leaving 11 bases between the germline ends. CDR3 size: 12 residues. The CDR3 spells CASSQGMREQYF. CDR3 sequence (DNA): TGTGCCAGCAGCCAAGGGATGAGGGAGCAGTACTTC.

This clonotype was picked up a small number of times. This sequence joins TRBV2 and TRBJ2-7, with 9 bases that match TRBD2. J was trimmed by 3 bases and V by 3 bases; bases with no gene match: 3. Germline values: CDR1 SNHLY, CDR2 FYNNEI. The CDR3 is 14 amino acids. The CDR3 nucleotides are TGTGCCAGCAGTGAGGGACTAGCCGGCTACGAGCAGTACTTC. Translated, it gives CASSEGLAGYEQYF.

This clonotype showed up just once. The genes are TRBV6-1 and TRBJ2-1, with D tentatively TRBD2 (6 bases). Looked up from germline, CDR1 is MNHNS and CDR2 is SASEGT. The CDR3 covers 13 residues. Trimming left V 7 bases short and J 11 bases short, with 18 bases between. The CDR3 loop is CASMKPGLGKQFF. CDR3 bases: TGTGCCAGCATGAAACCGGGACTGGGCAAGCAGTTCTTC.

The table lists this clonotype with a few counts. V is TRBV4-1 and J is TRBJ2-3; maybe TRBD1 (6 bases). The germline V gene has CDR1 MGHRA and CDR2 YSYEKL. This CDR3 is 16 amino acids long. V lost 4 bases to trimming and J lost 2 bases, with 16 bases between them. CDR3 region: CASSPQGVRVTDTQYF. CDR3 nucleotide sequence: TGCGCCAGCAGCCCACAGGGAGTGAGGGTCACAGATACGCAGTATTTT.

The V gene is TRBV12-3 or TRBV12-4, the J gene TRBJ1-2, with D possibly being TRBD1 (5 bases). CDR3 length: 15 amino acids. Trimming removed 2 bases from V and 4 bases from J, with 14 bases in between. DNA of the CDR3: TGTGCCAGCAGTTTAACGGCAGGGCAGATCTATGGCTACACCTTC. This sequence encodes CASSLTAGQIYGYTF.

This clonotype was counted a few times. The V and J genes are TRBV6-4 and TRBJ1-2; 7 nucleotides align to TRBD1. The V gene's germline CDR1 is MRHNA and CDR2 SNTAGT. The CDR3 has 14 amino acids. The trim removed 4 bases at V and 7 bases at J, leaving 9 bases unmatched. The CDR3 reads CASSVRQGSGGYTF. The CDR3 coding sequence is TGTGCCAGCAGTGTCCGACAGGGCTCTGGTGGCTACACCTTC.

The gene calls are TRBV6-1 and TRBJ2-5; a possible D gene is TRBD1 (6 bases). This CDR3 has 13 amino acids. Trimming took 4 bases from V and 8 from J, leaving 14 bases between them. The germline CDR1 and CDR2 sequences are MNHNS and SASEGT. CDR3 sequence reads: CASSGAIGTTQYF. The CDR3 DNA is TGTGCCAGCAGTGGCGCCATCGGGACAACCCAGTACTTC.

Only a few counts were recorded for this clonotype. V and J are TRBV5-1 and TRBJ2-6; D might be TRBD1 (6 bases). This CDR3 comprises 15 residues. The germline gives CDR1 SGHRS, CDR2 YFSETQ. Trimming cost V 3 bases and J 2 bases, with 9 bases left between them. The CDR3 DNA sequence: TGCGCCAGCAGCTCTACAGGGCCTGGGGCCAACGTCCTGACTTTC. Its translation is CASSSTGPGANVLTF.

This clonotype was recorded only once. In DNA form, the CDR3 reads TGCGCCAGCAGAGGGCGGGGTGCCCCCCAAGAGACCCAGTACTTC. It codes for CASRGRGAPQETQYF. V is TRBV5-1 and J is TRBJ2-5, with D possibly matching TRBD2 (6 bases). Germline CDR1 SGHRS, CDR2 YFSETQ. With 5 bases removed from V and 1 base from J, the gap between germline ends came to 15 bases. This CDR3 comprises 15 residues.

This clonotype was seen a handful of times. This chain joins TRBV19 and TRBJ2-5, with 10 nucleotides matching TRBD1. Germline V gene sequence: CDR1 LNHDA, CDR2 SQIVND (reference sequence). The CDR3 runs 15 residues. V trimming: 5 bases; J trimming: 5 bases; junction bases outside the gene matches: 8. CDR3 in DNA: TGTGCCAGTAGTCTGGGACAGGGGTTTTTTGAGACCCAGTACTTC. Translation: CASSLGQGFFETQYF.

With regard to this clonotype: At one end, the junction sequence differs from germline, possibly due to a read error. The chain links TRBV12-3 or TRBV12-4 to TRBJ2-3, with 9 bases that match TRBD2. This CDR3 region has 14 residues. The CDR3 loop is CASSGSGRRDAQYF. The CDR3 nucleotides are TGTGCCAGCAGTGGTAGCGGGAGAAGAGATGCGCAGTATTTT.

This clonotype appeared once. The chain has TRBV10-2 and TRBJ2-5; 8 bases are shared with TRBD1. The assigned J gene may be wrong: the sequence end matches TRBJ2-7 better. CDR1 is WSHSY, CDR2 SAAADI, per germline. CDR3 length: 14 amino acids. The CDR3 coding sequence is TGCGCCAGCAGGGCCAGCACAGGGGGGTACGAGCAGTACTTC. This sequence encodes CASRASTGGYEQYF.

The chain has TRBV20-1 and TRBJ2-6; possibly TRBD1 for D (5 bases). The CDR3 extends over 14 amino acids. Looked up from germline, CDR1 is DFQATT and CDR2 is SNEGSKA (reference sequence). V lost 5 bases and J lost 2, with 10 bases in between. CDR3 DNA sequence: TGCAGTGCTGTTCCAGGGACTGGGGCCAACGTCCTGACTTTC. It is translated as CSAVPGTGANVLTF.

In its sample, this clonotype was seen a few times. This chain connects TRBV5-1 to TRBJ1-1; D is possibly TRBD1 (6 bases). The CDR3 consists of 15 residues. CDR1 is SGHRS and CDR2 is YFSETQ in the germline V gene. The V and J ends lost 2 bases and 6 bases respectively, with 17 bases between them. The CDR3 DNA reads TGCGCCAGCAGCTTCACCGGGCAGGGGAAACCTGAAGCTTTCTTT. Translation gives CASSFTGQGKPEAFF.

The CDR3 region is CSARSAGRTVETQYF. CDR3 nucleotide sequence: TGCAGTGCTAGGTCGGCGGGGAGGACCGTGGAGACCCAGTACTTC. The genes are TRBV20-1 and TRBJ2-5, with D possibly matching TRBD2 (6 bases). With 3 bases removed from V and 5 bases from J, the gap between germline ends came to 19 bases. This CDR3 contains 15 residues. CDR1 and CDR2 from the germline V gene are DFQATT and SNEGSKA (reference sequence).

The rearrangement links TRBV29-1 to TRBJ2-3, with D unclear. With 1 base removed from V and 11 bases from J, the gap between germline ends came to 19 bases. Looked up from germline, CDR1 is SQVTM and CDR2 is ANQGSEA. The CDR3 is made up of 14 amino acids. The DNA of the CDR3 is TGCAGCGTTGAAGGTATACCTTTTGGGGATTTGCAGTATTTT. This gives the protein CSVEGIPFGDLQYF.

This clonotype has a count of ten or more. This chain connects TRBV20-1 to TRBJ2-5; possibly TRBD1 or TRBD2 for D (5 bases each). The V end lost 6 bases, the J end lost 0 bases, and 11 bases lay between the germline ends. The CDR3 consists of 13 residues. The germline V gene has CDR1 DFQATT and CDR2 SNEGSKA (reference sequence). The DNA for the CDR3 is TGCAGTGCCCTTTCGGGACACCAAGAGACCCAGTACTTC. It is translated as CSALSGHQETQYF.

The sample holds a few counts of this clonotype. The rearrangement links TRBV7-9 to TRBJ1-1; 7 bases map to TRBD1. The germline V gene encodes CDR1 SEHNR and CDR2 FQNEAQ (reference sequence). The junction had 4 bases not matched to a gene; V was cut back by 2 bases and J by 4 bases. This CDR3 comprises 14 residues. The CDR3: CASSLKGASTEAFF. The CDR3 DNA follows: TGTGCCAGCAGCTTAAAGGGGGCAAGCACTGAAGCTTTCTTT. The full variable domain, with the rest looked up from reference TRBV7-9 and TRBJ1-1, is DTGVSQNPRHKITKRGQNVTFRCDPISEHNRLYWYRQTLGQGPEFLTYFQNEAQLEKSRLLSDRFSAERPKGSFSTLEIQRTEQGDSAMYLCASSLKGASTEAFFGQGTRLTVV.

The chain is built from TRBV20-1 and TRBJ2-5; D gene unclear. Deletions cut 3 bases from V and 2 bases from J, with 4 bases between. Germline V CDR1 and CDR2: DFQATT, SNEGSKA (reference sequence). CDR3 size: 11 residues. The CDR3 here is CSASNQETQYF. The CDR3, as DNA: TGCAGTGCTAGTAATCAAGAGACCCAGTACTTC.

The genes are TRBV20-1 and TRBJ2-3, with a possible D match to TRBD2 (5 bases). V was trimmed by 0 bases and J by 6 bases, leaving 7 bases between them. The CDR3 covers 12 residues. Germline CDR1 reads DFQATT; CDR2 reads SNEGSKA (reference sequence). As DNA, the CDR3 is TGCAGTGCTAGAGACCAGCGGGATACGCAGTATTTT. Protein sequence: CSARDQRDTQYF.

This clonotype has at least ten counts. The J gene is TRBJ1-3, the V gene TRBV24-1; D gene unclear. Trimming took off 5 bases at V and 1 base at J, with 14 bases between the two ends. This CDR3 contains 16 residues. Germline CDR1 KGHDR, CDR2 SFDVKD. The CDR3 nucleotides are TGTGCCACCAGTGGTGCATTGTGGAGTTCTGGAAACACCATATATTTT. This encodes CATSGALWSSGNTIYF.

This chain links TRBV7-9 with TRBJ2-1; 7 nucleotides align to TRBD1. The V and J ends lost 3 bases and 9 bases, in that order; junction bases with no gene match: 8. Germline V gives CDR1 SEHNR, CDR2 FQNEAQ (reference sequence). The CDR3 sequence is 14 residues long. The CDR3 nucleotides are TGTGCCAGCAGCTTTAGGCAGGGGGTTACTGAGCAGTTCTTC. The encoded protein is CASSFRQGVTEQFF.

This clonotype was counted between two and nine times. This chain links TRBV12-3 or TRBV12-4 with TRBJ2-5; a weak D match, TRBD1 (5 bases). V was pared by 1 base and J by 7 bases, with 10 bases between. This CDR3 spans 13 amino acids. The CDR3 coding sequence is TGTGCCAGCAGTTTAGTGGCAGGGTCGACCCAGTACTTC. Its translation: CASSLVAGSTQYF.

This clonotype was picked up one time. The chain recombines TRBV7-9 with TRBJ2-1; D ambiguous. Germline V gene sequence: CDR1 SEHNR, CDR2 FQNEAQ (reference sequence). The CDR3 has 11 residues. Trimming shortened V by 4 bases and J by 15 bases, and 13 bases separated the two germline ends. Here the CDR3 reads CASSYDIGPFF. DNA of the CDR3: TGTGCCAGCAGCTATGACATAGGCCCGTTCTTC.

Of note for this clonotype: One end of the junction does not line up with germline, which may come from a read error. The V gene is TRBV12-3 or TRBV12-4, the J gene TRBJ2-7; the D gene is possibly TRBD2 (6 bases). The CDR3 runs 16 residues. The CDR3 spells CASSPPVFGGRYDQYF. The DNA of the CDR3 is TGTGCCAGCAGCCCCCCGGTTTTTGGGGGGAGGTACGACCAGTACTTC.

This clonotype showed up just a few times. The V gene is TRBV25-1, the J gene TRBJ2-5, with a possible D match to TRBD2 (6 bases). The germline V gene encodes CDR1 MGHDK and CDR2 SYGVNS. The V end was cut by 2 bases, the J end by 11 bases, with 15 bases between. The CDR3 runs 13 residues. The CDR3 nucleotides are TGTGCCAGCAGTGAAGGAAACGGAGGGATGCAGTACTTC. It is translated as CASSEGNGGMQYF. Together with reference TRBV25-1 and TRBJ2-5, the CDR3 gives the full variable domain: EADIYQTPRYLVIGTGKKITLECSQTMGHDKMYWYQQDPGMELHLIHYSYGVNSTEKGDLSSESTVSRIRTEHFPLTLESARPSHTSQYLCASSEGNGGMQYFGPGTRLLVL.